This record covers a single TCR beta chain. These data originate in a study of blood T cell repertoires in COVID-19. Study-level background: The samples span acute and convalescent COVID-19 from the United States, Italy and Spain. PBMCs, B-cell-depleted T cells, or T cells provided the cDNA or gDNA that made up the material.

Profiling relied on immunoSEQ multiplex PCR, and the TCRdb table lists in-frame clones only, not all of them. The sample carries roughly 20,000 clones, about nine tenths recorded once. Germline V gives CDR1 PRHDT, CDR2 FYEKMQ (reference sequence). V lost 5 bases, J lost 3 bases, and 7 bases stayed unmatched. This CDR3 is built from 15 residues. Sequenced material: peripheral blood. The sequence was collected from a human donor in a cohort sampled during active COVID-19. The rearrangement uses TRBV13 and TRBJ2-7, with TRBD2 identical over 10 bases. CDR3: CASSPQRGGIYEQYF. CDR3 sequence (DNA): TGTGCCAGCAGCCCCCAGCGGGGGGGCATCTACGAGCAGTACTTC.